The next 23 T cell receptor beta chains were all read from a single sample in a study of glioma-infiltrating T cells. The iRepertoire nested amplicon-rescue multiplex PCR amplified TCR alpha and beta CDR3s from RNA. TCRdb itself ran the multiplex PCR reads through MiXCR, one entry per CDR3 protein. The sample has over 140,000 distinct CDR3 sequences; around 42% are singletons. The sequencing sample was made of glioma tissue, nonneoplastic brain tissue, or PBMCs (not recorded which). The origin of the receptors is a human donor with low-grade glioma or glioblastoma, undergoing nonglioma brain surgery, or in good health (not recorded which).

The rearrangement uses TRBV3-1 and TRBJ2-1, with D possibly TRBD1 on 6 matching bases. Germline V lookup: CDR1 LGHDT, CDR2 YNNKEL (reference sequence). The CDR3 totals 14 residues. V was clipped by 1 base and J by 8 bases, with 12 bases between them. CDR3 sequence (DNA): TGTGCCAGCAGCCAAGCTCTACAGGGCCATGAGCAGTTCTTC. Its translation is CASSQALQGHEQFF.

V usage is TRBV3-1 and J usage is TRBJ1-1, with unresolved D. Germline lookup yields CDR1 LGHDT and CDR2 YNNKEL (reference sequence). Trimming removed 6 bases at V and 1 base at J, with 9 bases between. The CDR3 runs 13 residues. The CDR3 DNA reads TGTGCCAGCAGACGGACGGCGAACACTGAAGCTTTCTTT. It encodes CASRRTANTEAFF.

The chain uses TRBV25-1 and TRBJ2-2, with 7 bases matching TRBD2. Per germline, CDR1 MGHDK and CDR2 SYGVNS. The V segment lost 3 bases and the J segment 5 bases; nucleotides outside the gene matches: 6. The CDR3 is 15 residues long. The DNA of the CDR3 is TGTGCCAGCAGTGATTTAGCGGGCGGGACCGGGGAGCTGTTTTTT. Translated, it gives CASSDLAGGTGELFF.

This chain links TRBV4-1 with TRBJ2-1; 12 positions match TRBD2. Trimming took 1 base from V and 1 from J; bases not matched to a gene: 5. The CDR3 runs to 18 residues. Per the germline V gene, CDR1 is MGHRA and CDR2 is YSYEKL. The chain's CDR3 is CASSQGPSGGASYNEQFF. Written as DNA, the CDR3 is TGCGCCAGCAGCCAAGGACCTAGCGGGGGGGCTTCCTACAATGAGCAGTTCTTC.

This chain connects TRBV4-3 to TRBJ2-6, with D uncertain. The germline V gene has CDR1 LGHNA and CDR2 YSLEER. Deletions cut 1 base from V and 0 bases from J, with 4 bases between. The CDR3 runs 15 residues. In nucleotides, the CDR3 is TGCGCCAGCAGCCAAGGTTACTCTGGGGCCAACGTCCTGACTTTC. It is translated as CASSQGYSGANVLTF.

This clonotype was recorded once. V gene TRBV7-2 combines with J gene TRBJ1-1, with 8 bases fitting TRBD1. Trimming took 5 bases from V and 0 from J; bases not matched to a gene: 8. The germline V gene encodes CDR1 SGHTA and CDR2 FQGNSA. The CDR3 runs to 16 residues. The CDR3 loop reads CASSPRTGRVNTEAFF. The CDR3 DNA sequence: TGTGCCAGCAGCCCCCGGACAGGGAGAGTGAACACTGAAGCTTTCTTT.

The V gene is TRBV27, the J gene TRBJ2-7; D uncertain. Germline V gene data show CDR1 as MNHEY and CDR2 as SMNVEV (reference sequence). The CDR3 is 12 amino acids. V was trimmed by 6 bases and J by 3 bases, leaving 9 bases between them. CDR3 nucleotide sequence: TGTGCCAGCAGAAAAAACAGCTACGAGCAGTACTTC. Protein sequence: CASRKNSYEQYF.

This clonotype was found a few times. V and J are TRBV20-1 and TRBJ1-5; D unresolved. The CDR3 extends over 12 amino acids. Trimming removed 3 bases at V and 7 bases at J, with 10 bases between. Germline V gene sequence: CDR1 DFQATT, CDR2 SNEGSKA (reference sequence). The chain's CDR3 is CSASKGDQPQHF. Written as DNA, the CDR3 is TGCAGTGCTAGCAAGGGAGACCAGCCCCAGCATTTT.

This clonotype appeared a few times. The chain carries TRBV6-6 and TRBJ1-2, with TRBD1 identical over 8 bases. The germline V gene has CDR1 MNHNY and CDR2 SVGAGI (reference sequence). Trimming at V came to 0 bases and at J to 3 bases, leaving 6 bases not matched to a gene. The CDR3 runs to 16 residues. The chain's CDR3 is CASSYSIPGGHYGYTF. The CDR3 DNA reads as TGTGCCAGCAGTTACTCGATACCAGGGGGCCACTATGGCTACACCTTC.

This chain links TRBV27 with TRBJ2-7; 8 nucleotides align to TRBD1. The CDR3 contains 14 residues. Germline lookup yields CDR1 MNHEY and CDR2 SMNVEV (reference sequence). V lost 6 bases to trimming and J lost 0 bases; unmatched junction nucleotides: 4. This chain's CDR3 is CASRTGASSYEQYF. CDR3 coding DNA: TGTGCCAGCAGGACAGGGGCGAGCTCCTACGAGCAGTACTTC.

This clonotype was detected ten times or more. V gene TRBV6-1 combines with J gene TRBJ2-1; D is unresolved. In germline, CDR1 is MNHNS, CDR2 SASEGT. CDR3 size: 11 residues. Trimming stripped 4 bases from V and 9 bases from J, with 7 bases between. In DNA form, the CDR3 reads TGTGCCAGCAGTGGTCAGGTTGAGCAGTTCTTC. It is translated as CASSGQVEQFF.

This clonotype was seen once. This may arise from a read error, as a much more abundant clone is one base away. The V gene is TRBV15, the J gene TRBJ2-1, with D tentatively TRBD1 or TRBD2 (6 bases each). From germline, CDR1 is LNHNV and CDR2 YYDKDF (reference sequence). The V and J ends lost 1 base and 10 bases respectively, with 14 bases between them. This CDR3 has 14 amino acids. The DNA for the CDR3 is TGTGCCACCAGCAGAGGTCGGGGGCTGTACGAGCAGTTCTTC. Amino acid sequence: CATSRGRGLYEQFF.

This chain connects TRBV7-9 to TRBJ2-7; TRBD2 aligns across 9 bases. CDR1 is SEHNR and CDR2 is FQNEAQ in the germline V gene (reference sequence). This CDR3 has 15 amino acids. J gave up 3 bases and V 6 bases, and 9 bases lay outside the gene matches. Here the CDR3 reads CASSRSSGGLYEQYF. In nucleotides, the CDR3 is TGTGCCAGCAGTAGGAGTAGCGGGGGCCTCTACGAGCAGTACTTC.

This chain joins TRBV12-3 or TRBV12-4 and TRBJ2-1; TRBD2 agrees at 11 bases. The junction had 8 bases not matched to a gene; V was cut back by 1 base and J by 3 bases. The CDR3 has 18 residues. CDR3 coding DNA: TGTGCCAGCAGTTTAGTTGGGTGGGGGACTAGCGGCTACAATGAGCAGTTCTTC. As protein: CASSLVGWGTSGYNEQFF.

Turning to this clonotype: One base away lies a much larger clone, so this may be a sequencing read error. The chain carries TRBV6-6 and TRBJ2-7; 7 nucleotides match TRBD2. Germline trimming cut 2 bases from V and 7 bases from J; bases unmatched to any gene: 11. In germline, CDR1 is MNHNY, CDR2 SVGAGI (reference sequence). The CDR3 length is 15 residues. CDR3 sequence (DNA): TGTGCCAGCAGTTACGGACCTCTGGAAGCGGGGGAGCAGTACTTC. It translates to CASSYGPLEAGEQYF.

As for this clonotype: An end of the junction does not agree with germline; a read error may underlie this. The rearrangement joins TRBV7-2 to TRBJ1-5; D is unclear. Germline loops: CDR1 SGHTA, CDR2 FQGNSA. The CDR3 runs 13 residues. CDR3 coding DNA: TGTGCCCGCAGCTCGTCGACTGATCAGCCCCAGCATTTT. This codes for CARSSSTDQPQHF.

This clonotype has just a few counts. CDR3 nucleotide sequence: TGTGCCAGCAGCCAAGGGGCAGGGTACACCGGGGAGCTGTTTTTT. Its translation: CASSQGAGYTGELFF. The rearrangement uses TRBV6-1 and TRBJ2-2; D possibly corresponds to TRBD1 (5 bases). Germline lookup yields CDR1 MNHNS and CDR2 SASEGT. The V end was cut by 6 bases, the J end by 3 bases, with 14 bases between. The CDR3 has 15 residues.

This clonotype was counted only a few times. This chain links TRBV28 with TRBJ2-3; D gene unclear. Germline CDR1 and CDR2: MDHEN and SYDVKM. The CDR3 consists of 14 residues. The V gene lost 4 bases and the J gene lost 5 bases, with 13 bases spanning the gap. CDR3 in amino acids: CASSSFLGVDTQYF. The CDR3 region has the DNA TGTGCCAGCAGTTCATTCCTAGGTGTAGATACGCAGTATTTT.

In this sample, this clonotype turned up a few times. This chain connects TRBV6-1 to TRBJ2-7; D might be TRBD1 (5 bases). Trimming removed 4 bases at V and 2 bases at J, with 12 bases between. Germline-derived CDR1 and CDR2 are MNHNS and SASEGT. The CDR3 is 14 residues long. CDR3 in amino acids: CASSGKTAPYEQYF. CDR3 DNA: TGTGCCAGCAGTGGCAAGACAGCCCCCTACGAGCAGTACTTC.

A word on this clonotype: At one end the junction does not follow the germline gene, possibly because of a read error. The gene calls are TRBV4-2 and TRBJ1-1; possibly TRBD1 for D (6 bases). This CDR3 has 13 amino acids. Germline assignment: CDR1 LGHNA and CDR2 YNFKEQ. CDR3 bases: TGTGCCATCAGACGGGACACGAACACTGAAACTTTCTTT. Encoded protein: CAIRRDTNTETFF.

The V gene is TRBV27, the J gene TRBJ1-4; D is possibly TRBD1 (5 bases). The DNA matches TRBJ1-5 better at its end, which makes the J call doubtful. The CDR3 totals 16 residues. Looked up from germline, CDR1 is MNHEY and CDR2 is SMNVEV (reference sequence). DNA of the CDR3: TGTGCCAGCAGTTCAGAGGGACCCCTTAGCAATCAGCCCCAGCATTTT. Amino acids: CASSSEGPLSNQPQHF.

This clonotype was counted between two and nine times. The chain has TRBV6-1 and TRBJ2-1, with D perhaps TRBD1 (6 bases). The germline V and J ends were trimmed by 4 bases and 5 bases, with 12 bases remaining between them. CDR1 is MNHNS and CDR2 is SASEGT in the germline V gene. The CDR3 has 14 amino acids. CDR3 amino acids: CASSVSQGHNEQFF. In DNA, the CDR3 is TGTGCCAGCAGTGTTAGCCAGGGGCACAATGAGCAGTTCTTC.

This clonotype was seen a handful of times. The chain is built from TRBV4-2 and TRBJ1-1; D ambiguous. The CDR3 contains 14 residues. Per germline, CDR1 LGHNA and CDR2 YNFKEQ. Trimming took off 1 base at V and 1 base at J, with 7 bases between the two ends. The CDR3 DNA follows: TGTGCCAGCAGCCAAGCAACCCAGAACACTGAAGCTTTCTTT. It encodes CASSQATQNTEAFF.